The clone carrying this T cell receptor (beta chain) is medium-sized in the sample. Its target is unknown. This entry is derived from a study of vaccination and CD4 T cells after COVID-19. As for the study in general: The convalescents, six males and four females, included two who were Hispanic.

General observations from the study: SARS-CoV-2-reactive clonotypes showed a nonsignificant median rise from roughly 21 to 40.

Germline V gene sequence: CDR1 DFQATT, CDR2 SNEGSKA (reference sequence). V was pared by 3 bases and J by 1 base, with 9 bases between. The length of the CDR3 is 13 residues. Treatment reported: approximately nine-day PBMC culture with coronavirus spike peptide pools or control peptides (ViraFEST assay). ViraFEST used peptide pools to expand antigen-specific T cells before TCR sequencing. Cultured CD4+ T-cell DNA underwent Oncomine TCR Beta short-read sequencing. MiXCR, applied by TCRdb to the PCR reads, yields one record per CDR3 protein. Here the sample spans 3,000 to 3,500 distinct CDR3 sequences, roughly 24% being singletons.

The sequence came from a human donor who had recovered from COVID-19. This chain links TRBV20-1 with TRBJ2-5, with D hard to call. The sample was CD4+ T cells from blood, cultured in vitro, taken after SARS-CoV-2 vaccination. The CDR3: CSASPVPQETQYF. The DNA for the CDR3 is TGCAGTGCTAGTCCAGTTCCCCAAGAGACCCAGTACTTC.